These 24 T cell receptor beta chains were all obtained from the same sample, sequenced in a study of tumor-infiltrating lymphocytes in localized non-small cell lung cancer. The data were produced by immunoSEQ multiplex PCR, yet TCRdb's version contains in-frame clones alone and is incomplete. Among approximately 17,000 clones listed, 65% to 80% were seen once. Sequencing was performed on lung tumor tissue. Source of these receptors: a human donor with non-small cell lung cancer.

The chain combines TRBV6-1 with TRBJ2-3; no clear D. Looked up from germline, CDR1 is MNHNS and CDR2 is SASEGT. This CDR3 has 14 amino acids. With 5 bases removed from V and 0 bases from J, the gap between germline ends came to 9 bases. The CDR3 DNA is TGTGCCAGCAGTTCCTTGTCTAGCACAGATACGCAGTATTTT. Encoded protein: CASSSLSSTDTQYF.

The chain uses TRBV5-6 and TRBJ2-5; no clear D. Germline lookup yields CDR1 SGHDT and CDR2 YYEEEE. With 1 base removed from V and 4 bases from J, the gap between germline ends came to 14 bases. The CDR3 covers 15 residues. The CDR3 nucleotides are TGTGCCAGCAGCTTGAGACGGAATGGTCGAGAGACCCAGTACTTC. This encodes CASSLRRNGRETQYF.

The J gene is TRBJ2-4, the V gene TRBV10-1; D uncertain. V lost 2 bases, J lost 0 bases, and 5 bases lay in between. The CDR3 contains 14 residues. Germline CDR1 reads WNHNN; CDR2 reads SYGVQD (reference sequence). The CDR3 nucleotides read TGCGCCAGCAGTGAGGACCTAGCCAAAAACATTCAGTACTTC. Its translation: CASSEDLAKNIQYF.

V and J are TRBV7-2 and TRBJ2-3; either TRBD1 or TRBD2 may fit D (5 bases each). Germline V gives CDR1 SGHTA, CDR2 FQGNSA. This CDR3 comprises 13 residues. The V and J ends lost 6 bases and 6 bases respectively, with 13 bases between them. DNA of the CDR3: TGTGCCAGCAGTTGGGACCCCAAGGATACGCAGTATTTT. The encoded protein is CASSWDPKDTQYF. Together with reference TRBV7-2 and TRBJ2-3, the CDR3 gives the full variable domain: GAGVSQSPSNKVTEKGKDVELRCDPISGHTALYWYRQSLGQGLEFLIYFQGNSAPDKSGLPSDRFSAERTGGSVSTLTIQRTQQEDSAVYLCASSWDPKDTQYFGPGTRLTVL.

The chain carries TRBV5-8 and TRBJ1-5, with 7 nucleotides matching TRBD1. The trim removed 4 bases at V and 2 bases at J, leaving 9 bases unmatched. The germline gives CDR1 SGHTS, CDR2 YDEGEE. The CDR3 has 16 residues. The CDR3 DNA sequence: TGTGCCAGCAGCCCCGGCAGGGGGATCGGCAATCAGCCCCAGCATTTT. It specifies CASSPGRGIGNQPQHF.

This clone was detected once. This chain joins TRBV18 and TRBJ2-7; 8 bases fit TRBD1. CDR3 length: 15 amino acids. Per germline, CDR1 KGHSH and CDR2 LQKENI. The V gene end was trimmed by 3 bases and the J gene end by 2 bases; junction bases not matched to a gene: 6. As DNA, the CDR3 is TGTGCCAGCTCACCGGACAGGGTAGCAGCCTACGAGCAGTACTTC. Protein product: CASSPDRVAAYEQYF.

The rearrangement links TRBV7-2 to TRBJ2-1; TRBD2 might be the D (5 bases). The CDR3 sequence is 15 residues long. Looked up from germline, CDR1 is SGHTA and CDR2 is FQGNSA. Trimming shortened V by 3 bases and J by 8 bases, and 17 bases separated the two germline ends. The CDR3 bases are TGTGCCAGCAGCTTGGGAGCCACCCGGATCGATGAGCAGTTCTTC. Protein sequence: CASSLGATRIDEQFF.

This chain uses TRBV11-2 with TRBJ2-7; TRBD2 agrees at 11 bases. This CDR3 contains 16 residues. The V gene's germline CDR1 is SGHAT and CDR2 FQNNGV. V was clipped by 1 base and J by 3 bases; unmatched bases: 5. This chain's CDR3 is CASSLGGLAAGYEQYF. CDR3 sequence (DNA): TGTGCCAGCAGCTTAGGGGGACTAGCGGCGGGCTACGAGCAGTACTTC.

This clone was seen once. The chain recombines TRBV7-2 with TRBJ1-5; D is ambiguous. V dropped 5 bases and J dropped 4 bases, with 12 bases sitting between them. Germline CDR1 and CDR2: SGHTA and FQGNSA. This CDR3 is 14 amino acids long. The CDR3 is CASSQRSGNQPQHF. Written as DNA, the CDR3 is TGTGCCAGCAGCCAGAGGAGCGGAAATCAGCCCCAGCATTTT.

The V and J genes are TRBV9 and TRBJ2-3, with 10 bases fitting TRBD2. The V gene end was trimmed by 3 bases and the J gene end by 0 bases; junction bases not matched to a gene: 13. This CDR3 is 19 amino acids long. Germline V gene sequence: CDR1 SGDLS, CDR2 YYNGEE. CDR3 sequence: CASSDRTSGNPPSTDTQYF. The CDR3 DNA follows: TGTGCCAGCAGCGATCGGACTAGCGGAAACCCCCCAAGCACAGATACGCAGTATTTT.

This rearrangement joins TRBV29-1 to TRBJ1-4, with 12 bases lining up with TRBD1. The CDR3 is 19 amino acids. Germline lookup yields CDR1 SQVTM and CDR2 ANQGSEA. V lost 0 bases, J lost 7 bases, and 15 bases stayed unmatched. The CDR3 protein is CSVEDPSWGQGAGGEKLFF. The CDR3, as DNA: TGCAGCGTTGAAGATCCTTCGTGGGGACAGGGGGCTGGCGGTGAAAAACTGTTTTTT. Full variable domain (missing parts from reference TRBV29-1 and TRBJ1-4): SAVISQKPSRDICQRGTSLTIQCQVDSQVTMMFWYRQQPGQSLTLIATANQGSEATYESGFVIDKFPISRPNLTFSTLTVSNMSPEDSSIYLCSVEDPSWGQGAGGEKLFFGSGTQLSVL.

This chain connects TRBV27 to TRBJ1-5; D is ambiguous. The CDR3 runs to 12 residues. Germline-derived CDR1 and CDR2 are MNHEY and SMNVEV (reference sequence). Trimming shortened V by 5 bases and J by 4 bases, and 6 bases separated the two germline ends. Here the CDR3 DNA reads TGTGCCAGCAGTACCCAAAATCAGCCCCAGCATTTT. This gives the protein CASSTQNQPQHF.

V is TRBV7-2 and J is TRBJ1-5; D call uncertain. Trimming cost V 1 base and J 7 bases, with 11 bases left between them. The CDR3 extends over 14 amino acids. Germline assignment: CDR1 SGHTA and CDR2 FQGNSA. CDR3 coding DNA: TGTGCCAGCAGCTTAGTTTTTCCCGGACAGCCCCAGCATTTT. Amino acids: CASSLVFPGQPQHF.

The V call is TRBV5-5, the J call TRBJ1-1, with D hard to call. Germline V lookup: CDR1 SGHKS, CDR2 YYEKEE (reference sequence). This CDR3 has 15 residues. Deletions cut 2 bases from V and 6 bases from J, with 17 bases between. The CDR3 sequence is CASSLGGNRRAEAFF. DNA of the CDR3: TGTGCCAGCAGCTTAGGAGGTAACAGACGGGCTGAAGCTTTCTTT.

The rearrangement uses TRBV10-3 and TRBJ2-7, with D hard to call. The CDR3 runs to 14 residues. V lost 2 bases and J 3 bases, leaving 11 bases between the germline ends. Germline CDR1 is ENHRY and CDR2 is SYGVKD. The CDR3, as DNA: TGTGCCATCAGTGAGCAGACGGTTCTCTACGAGCAGTACTTC. Translated: CAISEQTVLYEQYF.

This clone was observed a few times. V and J are TRBV5-1 and TRBJ1-4; TRBD1 agrees at 12 bases. The germline V gene encodes CDR1 SGHRS and CDR2 YFSETQ. V shed 4 bases, J shed 4 bases, and the junction held 5 bases outside the gene matches. The CDR3 sequence is 16 residues long. In DNA form, the CDR3 reads TGCGCCAGCAGCAGGGACAGGGGGCTCAATAATGAAAAACTGTTTTTT. Protein: CASSRDRGLNNEKLFF.

This clone was detected a few times. This chain joins TRBV7-9 and TRBJ1-5, with 8 bases that match TRBD1. This CDR3 has 13 residues. The V gene's germline CDR1 is SEHNR and CDR2 FQNEAQ (reference sequence). V shed 5 bases, J shed 5 bases, and the junction held 2 bases outside the gene matches. This chain's CDR3 is CASSPGQDQPQHF. CDR3 bases: TGTGCCAGCAGCCCGGGACAGGATCAGCCCCAGCATTTT. Filled out from reference TRBV7-9 and TRBJ1-5, the complete variable domain reads DTGVSQNPRHKITKRGQNVTFRCDPISEHNRLYWYRQTLGQGPEFLTYFQNEAQLEKSRLLSDRFSAERPKGSFSTLEIQRTEQGDSAMYLCASSPGQDQPQHFGDGTRLSIL.

This clone showed up just once. CDR3 sequence (DNA): TGTGCCAGCAGTTTGTTCAGGAGCGCCTACGAGCAGTACTTC. Amino acid sequence: CASSLFRSAYEQYF. The gene calls are TRBV28 and TRBJ2-7; D unresolved. V was pared by 3 bases and J by 2 bases, with 11 bases between. The germline V gene encodes CDR1 MDHEN and CDR2 SYDVKM. CDR3 length equals 14 residues.

The V and J genes are TRBV28 and TRBJ2-7; D is possibly TRBD2 (6 bases). CDR3 length: 15 residues. CDR1 and CDR2 from the germline V gene are MDHEN and SYDVKM. V was shortened by 5 bases and J by 0 bases, with 14 bases between the two germline ends. CDR3 nucleotide sequence: TGTGCCAGCAGTGCGCGGGACTTCGGCTCCTACGAGCAGTACTTC. Its translation is CASSARDFGSYEQYF.

In its sample, this clone was seen a few times. The rearrangement links TRBV28 to TRBJ1-1, with a tentative D call TRBD1 (6 bases). V was cut by 7 bases and J by 3 bases, with 18 bases left in between. The CDR3 is made up of 15 amino acids. Germline CDR1 reads MDHEN; CDR2 reads SYDVKM. Here the CDR3 reads CASMLGGQSDTEAFF. Here the CDR3 DNA reads TGTGCCAGCATGTTGGGGGGGCAGAGCGACACTGAAGCTTTCTTT.

The chain carries TRBV27 and TRBJ2-7, with 12 bases that match TRBD2. Germline CDR1 and CDR2: MNHEY and SMNVEV (reference sequence). This CDR3 is built from 13 residues. The ends lost 10 bases at V and 8 bases at J; junction bases unmatched: 9. CDR3 sequence: CATMRLAGDQQYF. As DNA, the CDR3 is TGTGCCACCATGAGACTAGCGGGAGATCAGCAGTACTTC.

This clone was observed a few times. This chain connects TRBV4-2 to TRBJ2-3; weak D call: TRBD1 (5 bases). From germline, CDR1 is LGHNA and CDR2 YNFKEQ. Trimming took 0 bases from V and 3 from J, leaving 10 bases between them. The CDR3 has 15 amino acids. The CDR3: CASSQEGRETDTQYF. CDR3 nucleotides: TGTGCCAGCAGCCAAGAGGGCAGGGAAACAGATACGCAGTATTTT.

This chain joins TRBV4-3 and TRBJ1-6; maybe TRBD1 (5 bases). The CDR3 covers 16 residues. CDR1 is LGHNA and CDR2 is YSLEER in the germline V gene. Trimming cost V 4 bases and J 6 bases, with 16 bases left between them. The DNA of the CDR3 is TGCGCCAGCAGCCGGGCCGGGGGGGTCGGTAATTCACCCCTCCACTTT. Its protein is CASSRAGGVGNSPLHF.

The chain uses TRBV11-2 and TRBJ2-2; D not certain. The CDR3 length is 15 residues. Germline V gives CDR1 SGHAT, CDR2 FQNNGV. Trimming took 5 bases from V and 0 from J, leaving 10 bases between them. The CDR3 DNA is TGTGCCAGCAGCACCCGGGTCACGAACACCGGGGAGCTGTTTTTT. It codes for CASSTRVTNTGELFF.